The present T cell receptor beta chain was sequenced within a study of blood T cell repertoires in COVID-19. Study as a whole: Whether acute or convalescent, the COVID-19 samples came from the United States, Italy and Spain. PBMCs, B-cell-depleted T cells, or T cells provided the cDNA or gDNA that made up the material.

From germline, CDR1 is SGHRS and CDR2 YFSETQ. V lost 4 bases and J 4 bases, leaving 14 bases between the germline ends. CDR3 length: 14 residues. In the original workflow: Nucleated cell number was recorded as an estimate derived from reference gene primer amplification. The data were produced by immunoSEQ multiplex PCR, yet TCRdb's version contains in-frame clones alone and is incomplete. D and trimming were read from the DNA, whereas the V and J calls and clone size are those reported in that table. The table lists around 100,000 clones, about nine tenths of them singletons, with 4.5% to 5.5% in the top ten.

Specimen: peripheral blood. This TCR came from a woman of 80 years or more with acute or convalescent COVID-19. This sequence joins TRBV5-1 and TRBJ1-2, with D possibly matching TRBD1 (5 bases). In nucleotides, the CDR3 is TGCGCCAGCAGCCTAAACACAGGACCCTATGGCTACACCTTC. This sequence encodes CASSLNTGPYGYTF.